Detailed here is one TCR beta chain. The record originates from a study of blood T cell repertoires in COVID-19. Repertoires were generated with immunoSEQ multiplex PCR, while TCRdb's copy carries only in-frame clones and drops some. The repertoire consists of roughly 520,000 clones, with over 75% occurring once and the leading ten covering about 1.7%. Germline assignment: CDR1 SEHNR and CDR2 FQNEAQ (reference sequence). This CDR3 has 18 amino acids. The V gene end was trimmed by 3 bases and the J gene end by 4 bases; junction bases not matched to a gene: 12. Those enrolled, adults aged about 18 to 89 years, came from 24 US areas.

This sequence was found in a woman aged 40-49 years who had recovered from COVID-19. V usage is TRBV7-9 and J usage is TRBJ2-2; 9 nucleotides agree with TRBD1. Input material: PBMCs or T cells enriched from blood (not recorded which). In DNA, the CDR3 is TGTGCCAGCAGCTTTCGACAGGGGGATGCCTGGGGCACCGGGGAGCTGTTTTTT. Residues: CASSFRQGDAWGTGELFF.